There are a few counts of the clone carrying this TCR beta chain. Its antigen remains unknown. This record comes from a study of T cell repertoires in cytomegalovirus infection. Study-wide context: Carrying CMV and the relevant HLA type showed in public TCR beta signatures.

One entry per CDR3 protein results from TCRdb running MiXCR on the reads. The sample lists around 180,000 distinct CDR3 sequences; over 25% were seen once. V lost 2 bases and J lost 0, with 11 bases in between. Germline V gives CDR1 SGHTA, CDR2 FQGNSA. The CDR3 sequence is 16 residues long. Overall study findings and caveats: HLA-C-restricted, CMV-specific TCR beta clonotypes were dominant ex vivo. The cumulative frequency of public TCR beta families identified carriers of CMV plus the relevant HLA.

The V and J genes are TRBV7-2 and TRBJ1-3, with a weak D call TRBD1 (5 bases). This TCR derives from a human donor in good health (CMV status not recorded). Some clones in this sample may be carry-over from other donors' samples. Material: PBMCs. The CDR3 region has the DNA TGTGCCAGCAGCTTAACCAGGGCACCCTCTGGAAACACCATATATTTT. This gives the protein CASSLTRAPSGNTIYF. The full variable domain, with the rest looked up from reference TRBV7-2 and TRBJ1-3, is GAGVSQSPSNKVTEKGKDVELRCDPISGHTALYWYRQSLGQGLEFLIYFQGNSAPDKSGLPSDRFSAERTGGSVSTLTIQRTQQEDSAVYLCASSLTRAPSGNTIYFGEGSWLTVV.